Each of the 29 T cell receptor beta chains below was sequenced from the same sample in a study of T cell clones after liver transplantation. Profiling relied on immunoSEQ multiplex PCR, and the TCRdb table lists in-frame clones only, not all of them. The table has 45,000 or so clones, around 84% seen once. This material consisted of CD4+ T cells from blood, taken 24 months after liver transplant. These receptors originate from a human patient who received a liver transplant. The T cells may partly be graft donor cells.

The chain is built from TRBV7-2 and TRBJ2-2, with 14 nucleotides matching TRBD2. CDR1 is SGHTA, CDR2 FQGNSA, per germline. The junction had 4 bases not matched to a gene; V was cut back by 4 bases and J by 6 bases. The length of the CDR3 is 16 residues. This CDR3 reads CASSSSTSGRAGELFF. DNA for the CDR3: TGTGCCAGCAGCTCCTCGACTAGCGGGAGGGCCGGGGAGCTGTTTTTT.

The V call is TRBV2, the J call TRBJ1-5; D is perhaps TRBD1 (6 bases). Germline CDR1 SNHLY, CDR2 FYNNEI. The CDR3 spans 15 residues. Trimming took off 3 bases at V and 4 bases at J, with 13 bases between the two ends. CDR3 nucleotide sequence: TGTGCCAGCAGTGAGGGGTTGAGGGGGAATCAGCCCCAGCATTTT. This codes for CASSEGLRGNQPQHF.

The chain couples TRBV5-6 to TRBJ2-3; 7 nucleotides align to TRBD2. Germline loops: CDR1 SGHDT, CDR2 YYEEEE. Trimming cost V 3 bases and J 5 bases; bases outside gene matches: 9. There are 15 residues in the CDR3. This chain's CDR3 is CASSWGPPSGDTQYF. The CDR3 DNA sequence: TGTGCCAGCAGCTGGGGCCCCCCTAGCGGAGATACGCAGTATTTT.

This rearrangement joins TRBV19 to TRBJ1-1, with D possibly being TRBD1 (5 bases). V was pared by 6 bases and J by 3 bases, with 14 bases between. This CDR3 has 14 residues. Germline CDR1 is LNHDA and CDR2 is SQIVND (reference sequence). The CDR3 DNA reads TGTGCCAGTAGGGGGGACGGGAGGGACACTGAAGCTTTCTTT. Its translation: CASRGDGRDTEAFF. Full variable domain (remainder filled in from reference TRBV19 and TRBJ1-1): DGGITQSPKYLFRKEGQNVTLSCEQNLNHDAMYWYRQDPGQGLRLIYYSQIVNDFQKGDIAEGYSVSREKKESFPLTVTSAQKNPTAFYLCASRGDGRDTEAFFGQGTRLTVV.

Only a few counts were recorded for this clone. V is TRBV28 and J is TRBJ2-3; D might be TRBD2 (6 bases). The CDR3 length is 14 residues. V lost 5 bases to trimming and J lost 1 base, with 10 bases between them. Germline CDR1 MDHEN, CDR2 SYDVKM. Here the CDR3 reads CASSRGGGTDTQYF. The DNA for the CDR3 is TGTGCCAGCAGTCGAGGAGGGGGCACAGATACGCAGTATTTT.

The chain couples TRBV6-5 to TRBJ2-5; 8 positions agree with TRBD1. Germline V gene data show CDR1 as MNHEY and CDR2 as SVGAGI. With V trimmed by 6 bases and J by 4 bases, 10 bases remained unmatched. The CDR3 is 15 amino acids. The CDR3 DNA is TGTGCCAGCAGATGGACAGGGAGCGTGACAGAGACCCAGTACTTC. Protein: CASRWTGSVTETQYF.

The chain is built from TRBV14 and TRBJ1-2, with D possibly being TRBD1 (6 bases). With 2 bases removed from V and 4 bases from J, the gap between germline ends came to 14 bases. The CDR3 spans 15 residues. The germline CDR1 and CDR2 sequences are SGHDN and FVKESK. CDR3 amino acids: CASSQIAGEGYGYTF. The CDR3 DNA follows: TGTGCCAGCAGCCAAATCGCAGGGGAGGGCTATGGCTACACCTTC.

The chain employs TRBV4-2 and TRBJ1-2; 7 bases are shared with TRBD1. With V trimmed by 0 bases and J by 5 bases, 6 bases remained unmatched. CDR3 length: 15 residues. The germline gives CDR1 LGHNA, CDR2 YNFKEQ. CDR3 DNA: TGTGCCAGCAGCCAAGAGATGGGACAGCCTTATGGCTACACCTTC. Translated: CASSQEMGQPYGYTF.

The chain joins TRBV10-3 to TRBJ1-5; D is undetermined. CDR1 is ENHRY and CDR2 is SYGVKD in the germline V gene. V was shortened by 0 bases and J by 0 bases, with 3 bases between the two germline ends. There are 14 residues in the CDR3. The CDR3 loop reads CAISESTSNQPQHF. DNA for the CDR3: TGTGCCATCAGTGAGTCGACTAGCAATCAGCCCCAGCATTTT.

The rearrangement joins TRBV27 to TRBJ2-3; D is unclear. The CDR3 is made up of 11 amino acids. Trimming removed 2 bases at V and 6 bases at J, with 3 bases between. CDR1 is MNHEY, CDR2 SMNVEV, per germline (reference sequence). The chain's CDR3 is CASSLRDTQYF. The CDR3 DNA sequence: TGTGCCAGCAGTTTAAGGGATACGCAGTATTTT.

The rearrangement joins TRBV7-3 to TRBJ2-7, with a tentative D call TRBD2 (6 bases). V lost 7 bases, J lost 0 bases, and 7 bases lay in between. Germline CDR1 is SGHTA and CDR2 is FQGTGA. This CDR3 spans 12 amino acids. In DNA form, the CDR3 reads TGTGCCAGCAAAGCGGGCTCCTACGAGCAGTACTTC. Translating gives CASKAGSYEQYF. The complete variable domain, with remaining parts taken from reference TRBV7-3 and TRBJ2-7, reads GAGVSQTPSNKVTEKGKYVELRCDPISGHTALYWYRQSLGQGPEFLIYFQGTGAADDSGLPNDRFFAVRPEGSVSTLKIQRTERGDSAVYLCASKAGSYEQYFGPGTRLTVT.

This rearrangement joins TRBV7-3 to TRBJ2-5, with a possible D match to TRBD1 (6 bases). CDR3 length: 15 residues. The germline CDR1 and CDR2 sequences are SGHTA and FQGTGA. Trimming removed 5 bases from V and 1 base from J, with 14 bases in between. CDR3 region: CASSPMVGGQETQYF. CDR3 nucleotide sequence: TGTGCCAGCAGCCCTATGGTAGGGGGCCAAGAGACCCAGTACTTC.

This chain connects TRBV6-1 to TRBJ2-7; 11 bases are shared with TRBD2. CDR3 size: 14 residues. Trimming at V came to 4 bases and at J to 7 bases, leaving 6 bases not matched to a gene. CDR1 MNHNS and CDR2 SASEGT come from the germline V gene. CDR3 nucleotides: TGTGCCAGCAGTGTTAGCGGGAGGGCCGGTGAGCAGTACTTC. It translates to CASSVSGRAGEQYF.

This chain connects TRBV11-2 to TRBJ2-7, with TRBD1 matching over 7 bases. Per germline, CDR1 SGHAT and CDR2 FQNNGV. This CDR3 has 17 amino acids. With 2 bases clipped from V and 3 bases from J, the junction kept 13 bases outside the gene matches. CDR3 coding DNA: TGTGCCAGCAGCTTAAACTCCGGGACAGACTCGGGCTACGAGCAGTACTTC. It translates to CASSLNSGTDSGYEQYF.

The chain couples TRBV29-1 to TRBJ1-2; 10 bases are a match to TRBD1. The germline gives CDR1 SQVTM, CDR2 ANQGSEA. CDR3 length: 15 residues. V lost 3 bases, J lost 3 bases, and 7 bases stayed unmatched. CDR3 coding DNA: TGCAGCGTTGAGCCGTTGGGACAGGGGCACTATGGCTACACCTTC. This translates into CSVEPLGQGHYGYTF.

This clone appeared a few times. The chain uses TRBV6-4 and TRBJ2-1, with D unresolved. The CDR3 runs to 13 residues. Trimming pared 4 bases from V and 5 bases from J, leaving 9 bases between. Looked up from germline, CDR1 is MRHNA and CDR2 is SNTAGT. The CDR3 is CASSVGRDNEQFF. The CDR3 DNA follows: TGTGCCAGCAGTGTAGGGCGAGACAATGAGCAGTTCTTC.

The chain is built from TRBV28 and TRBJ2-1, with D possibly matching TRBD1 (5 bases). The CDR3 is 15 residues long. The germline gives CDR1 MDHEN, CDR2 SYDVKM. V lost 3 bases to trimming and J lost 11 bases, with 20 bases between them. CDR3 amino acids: CASSFPRVAEAKQFF. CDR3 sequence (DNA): TGTGCCAGCAGTTTTCCCAGGGTGGCCGAGGCGAAGCAGTTCTTC.

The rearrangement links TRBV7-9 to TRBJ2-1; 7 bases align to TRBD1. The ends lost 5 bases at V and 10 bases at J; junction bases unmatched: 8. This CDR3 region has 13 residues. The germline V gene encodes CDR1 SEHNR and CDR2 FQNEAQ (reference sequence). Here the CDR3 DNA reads TGTGCCAGCAGCCGCGACAGGGTCGGAGAGCAGTTCTTC. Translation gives CASSRDRVGEQFF.

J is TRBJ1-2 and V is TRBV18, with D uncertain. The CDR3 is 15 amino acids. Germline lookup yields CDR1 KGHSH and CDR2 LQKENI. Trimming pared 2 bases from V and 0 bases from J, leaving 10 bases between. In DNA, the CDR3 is TGTGCCAGCTCACCAAACAACAGAGCTAACTATGGCTACACCTTC. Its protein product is CASSPNNRANYGYTF.

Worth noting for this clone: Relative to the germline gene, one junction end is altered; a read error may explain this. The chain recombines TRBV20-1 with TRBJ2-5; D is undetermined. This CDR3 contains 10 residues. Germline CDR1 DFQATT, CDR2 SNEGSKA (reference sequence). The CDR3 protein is CSARREAQYF. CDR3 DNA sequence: TGCAGTGCTAGACGAGAGGCCCAGTACTTC.

The CDR3 sequence is CASSATSDTDTQYF. CDR3 nucleotides: TGTGCCAGCAGCGCCACTAGCGACACAGATACGCAGTATTTT. The chain combines TRBV7-2 with TRBJ2-3; 7 positions match TRBD2. The J segment lost 2 bases and the V segment lost 5 bases, leaving 4 bases of the junction unmatched. The germline V gene encodes CDR1 SGHTA and CDR2 FQGNSA. This CDR3 is 14 amino acids long.

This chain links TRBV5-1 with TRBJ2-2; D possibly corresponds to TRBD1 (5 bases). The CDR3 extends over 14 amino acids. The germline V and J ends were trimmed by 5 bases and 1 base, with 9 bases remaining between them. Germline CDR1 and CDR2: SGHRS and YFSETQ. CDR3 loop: CASRDQGNTGELFF. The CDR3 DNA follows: TGCGCCAGCAGAGACCAGGGGAACACCGGGGAGCTGTTTTTT. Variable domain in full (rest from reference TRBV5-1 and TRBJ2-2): KAGVTQTPRYLIKTRGQQVTLSCSPISGHRSVSWYQQTPGQGLQFLFEYFSETQRNKGNFPGRFSGRQFSNSRSEMNVSTLELGDSALYLCASRDQGNTGELFFGEGSRLTVL.

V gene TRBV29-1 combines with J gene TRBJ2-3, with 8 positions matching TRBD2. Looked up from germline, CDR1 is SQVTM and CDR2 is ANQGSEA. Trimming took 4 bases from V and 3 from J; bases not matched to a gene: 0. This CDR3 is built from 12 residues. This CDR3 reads CSVVAGTDTQYF. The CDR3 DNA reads TGCAGCGTTGTAGCGGGGACAGATACGCAGTATTTT.

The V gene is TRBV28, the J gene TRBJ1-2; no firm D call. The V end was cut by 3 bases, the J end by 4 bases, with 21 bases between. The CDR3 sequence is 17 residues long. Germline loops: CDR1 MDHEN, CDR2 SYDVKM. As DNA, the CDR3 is TGTGCCAGCAGTTTTACGGCTGCACATCCGGCTTCCTATGGCTACACCTTC. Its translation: CASSFTAAHPASYGYTF.

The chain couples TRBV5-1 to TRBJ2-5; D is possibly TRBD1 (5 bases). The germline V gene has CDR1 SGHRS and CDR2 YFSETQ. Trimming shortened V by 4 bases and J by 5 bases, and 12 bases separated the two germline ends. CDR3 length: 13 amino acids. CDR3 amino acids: CASSRTIQETQYF. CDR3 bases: TGCGCCAGCAGCCGGACAATTCAGGAGACCCAGTACTTC. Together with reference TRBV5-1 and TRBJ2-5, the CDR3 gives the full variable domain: KAGVTQTPRYLIKTRGQQVTLSCSPISGHRSVSWYQQTPGQGLQFLFEYFSETQRNKGNFPGRFSGRQFSNSRSEMNVSTLELGDSALYLCASSRTIQETQYFGPGTRLLVL.

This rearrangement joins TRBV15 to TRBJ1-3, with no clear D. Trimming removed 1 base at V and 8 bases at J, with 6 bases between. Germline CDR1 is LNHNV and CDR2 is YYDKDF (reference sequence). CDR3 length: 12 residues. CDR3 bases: TGTGCCACCAGCAGAGCCACGGACACCATATATTTT. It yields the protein CATSRATDTIYF.

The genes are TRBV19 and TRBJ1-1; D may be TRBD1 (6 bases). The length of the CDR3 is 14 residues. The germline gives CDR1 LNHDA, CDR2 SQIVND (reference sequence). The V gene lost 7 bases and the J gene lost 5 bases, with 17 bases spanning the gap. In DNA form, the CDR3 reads TGTGCCAGTACCCGGGGGGGCGAGTGGACTGAAGCTTTCTTT. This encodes CASTRGGEWTEAFF.

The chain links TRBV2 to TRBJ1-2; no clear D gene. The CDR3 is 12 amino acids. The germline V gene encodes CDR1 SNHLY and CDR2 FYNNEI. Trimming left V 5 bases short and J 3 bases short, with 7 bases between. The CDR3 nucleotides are TGTGCCAGCAGTCCCAGTGACTATGGCTACACCTTC. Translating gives CASSPSDYGYTF.

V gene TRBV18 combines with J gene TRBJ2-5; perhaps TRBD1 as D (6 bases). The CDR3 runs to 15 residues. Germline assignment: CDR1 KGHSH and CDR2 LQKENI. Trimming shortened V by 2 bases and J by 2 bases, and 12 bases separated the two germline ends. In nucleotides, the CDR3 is TGTGCCAGCTCACCAGTTTCTGGACAGCAAGAGACCCAGTACTTC. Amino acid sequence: CASSPVSGQQETQYF. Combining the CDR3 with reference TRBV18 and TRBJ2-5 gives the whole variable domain NAGVMQNPRHLVRRRGQEARLRCSPMKGHSHVYWYRQLPEEGLKFMVYLQKENIIDESGMPKERFSAEFPKEGPSILRIQQVVRGDSAAYFCASSPVSGQQETQYFGPGTRLLVL.